This passage covers 22 T cell receptor beta chains from one sample sequenced in a study of siplizumab effects on memory and regulatory T cells. Assay used: immunoSEQ multiplex PCR; TCRdb lists only in-frame clones, some missing. The sample holds over 45,000 clones, around 97% seen once. What was sequenced was naive CD8+ T cells sorted from blood. Receptors were obtained from a human donor in good health.

The rearrangement links TRBV6-5 to TRBJ1-5; unclear D gene. The length of the CDR3 is 14 residues. Germline CDR1 MNHEY, CDR2 SVGAGI. V was shortened by 5 bases and J by 1 base, with 9 bases between the two germline ends. The CDR3 coding sequence is TGTGCCAGCAGTGTGGGTCTAAGCAATCAGCCCCAGCATTTT. It yields the protein CASSVGLSNQPQHF.

V gene TRBV19 combines with J gene TRBJ2-3, with a tentative D call TRBD2 (6 bases). From germline, CDR1 is LNHDA and CDR2 SQIVND (reference sequence). V gave up 8 bases and J gave up 0 bases, with 21 bases separating them. The CDR3 contains 17 residues. For the CDR3, the DNA is TGTGCCAGTCGTGACGCCTACCTCAGCGGGAGCACAGATACGCAGTATTTT. This sequence encodes CASRDAYLSGSTDTQYF.

The CDR3 nucleotides are TGTGCCAGCAGCTTAGACTACCGGGAGGGCCCTGAGCAGTTCTTC. It yields the protein CASSLDYREGPEQFF. This chain uses TRBV7-6 with TRBJ2-1; 8 nucleotides line up with TRBD2. The junction had 8 bases not matched to a gene; V was cut back by 1 base and J by 9 bases. This CDR3 is 15 amino acids long. Germline CDR1 is SGHVS and CDR2 is FNYEAQ. The complete variable domain, with remaining parts taken from reference TRBV7-6 and TRBJ2-1, reads GAGVSQSPRYKVTKRGQDVALRCDPISGHVSLYWYRQALGQGPEFLTYFNYEAQQDKSGLPNDRFSAERPEGSISTLTIQRTEQRDSAMYRCASSLDYREGPEQFFGPGTRLTVL.

V usage is TRBV6-1 and J usage is TRBJ2-3; D might be TRBD1 (5 bases). This CDR3 spans 16 amino acids. V lost 0 bases, J lost 0 bases, and 10 bases lay in between. Germline CDR1 is MNHNS and CDR2 is SASEGT. This chain's CDR3 is CASSEADSPSTDTQYF. CDR3 DNA: TGTGCCAGCAGTGAAGCCGACAGCCCTAGCACAGATACGCAGTATTTT.

The chain recombines TRBV7-8 with TRBJ1-1, with D maybe TRBD1 (5 bases). Germline CDR1 is SGHVS and CDR2 is FQNEAQ. The CDR3 is made up of 12 amino acids. V lost 1 base to trimming and J lost 6 bases, with 6 bases between them. CDR3 sequence: CASSLGGAEAFF. The CDR3 DNA is TGTGCCAGCAGCTTAGGGGGGGCTGAAGCTTTCTTT.

The chain combines TRBV13 with TRBJ2-1; 10 nucleotides align to TRBD1. From germline, CDR1 is PRHDT and CDR2 FYEKMQ (reference sequence). V was pared by 2 bases and J by 7 bases, with 5 bases of the junction left unmatched. The CDR3 is 15 amino acids. The CDR3 sequence is CASSLPGTGENEQFF. The CDR3 DNA reads TGTGCCAGCAGCTTACCCGGGACAGGGGAAAATGAGCAGTTCTTC.

The J gene is TRBJ2-1, the V gene TRBV27; D is perhaps TRBD1 (6 bases). V was cut by 3 bases and J by 2 bases, with 14 bases left in between. The CDR3 runs to 16 residues. CDR1 and CDR2 from the germline V gene are MNHEY and SMNVEV (reference sequence). In nucleotides, the CDR3 is TGTGCCAGCAGTTTGGGGTTCAGGGGAACCTACAATGAGCAGTTCTTC. Its translation is CASSLGFRGTYNEQFF.

This chain links TRBV7-3 with TRBJ1-2, with 10 bases that match TRBD1. The germline V gene encodes CDR1 SGHTA and CDR2 FQGTGA. The CDR3 is 14 residues long. Germline trimming cut 5 bases from V and 6 bases from J; bases unmatched to any gene: 6. The CDR3 DNA is TGTGCCAGCAGCCCCGAGACAGGGGGCGATGGCTACACCTTC. Its translation: CASSPETGGDGYTF.

The chain is built from TRBV30 and TRBJ2-1; 11 nucleotides line up with TRBD2. Trimming took 1 base from V and 7 from J; bases not matched to a gene: 12. The length of the CDR3 is 17 residues. Germline CDR1 GTSNPN, CDR2 SVGIG (reference sequence). This CDR3 reads CAWSATLAGEVKNEQFF. Here the CDR3 DNA reads TGTGCCTGGAGTGCCACACTAGCGGGAGAGGTAAAAAATGAGCAGTTCTTC. Drawing the rest from reference TRBV30 and TRBJ2-1, the complete variable domain is SQTIHQWPATLVQPVGSPLSLECTVEGTSNPNLYWYRQAAGRGLQLLFYSVGIGQISSEVPQNLSASRPQDRQFILSSKKLLLSDSGFYLCAWSATLAGEVKNEQFFGPGTRLTVL.

This chain joins TRBV29-1 and TRBJ2-1; 7 nucleotides agree with TRBD1. The CDR3 extends over 16 amino acids. Germline V gene sequence: CDR1 SQVTM, CDR2 ANQGSEA. With V trimmed by 6 bases and J by 4 bases, 15 bases remained unmatched. CDR3 protein: CSVTQDRPTRYNEQFF. Written as DNA, the CDR3 is TGCAGCGTAACTCAGGACAGGCCCACAAGATACAATGAGCAGTTCTTC.

The rearrangement joins TRBV7-9 to TRBJ1-1; D call uncertain. The V end lost 7 bases, the J end lost 7 bases, and 16 bases lay between the germline ends. The CDR3 length is 13 residues. CDR1 is SEHNR, CDR2 FQNEAQ, per germline (reference sequence). CDR3 region: CASTLFGYDEAFF. CDR3 in DNA: TGTGCCAGCACCCTTTTCGGTTACGATGAAGCTTTCTTT.

The chain has TRBV5-1 and TRBJ2-3, with 7 positions matching TRBD2. With 4 bases clipped from V and 2 bases from J, the junction kept 13 bases outside the gene matches. Germline V CDR1 and CDR2: SGHRS, YFSETQ. The CDR3 length is 17 residues. The CDR3 reads CASSPTLAGLSTDTQYF. The CDR3, as DNA: TGCGCCAGCAGCCCCACCTTAGCGGGCTTATCCACAGATACGCAGTATTTT.

The rearrangement uses TRBV6-5 and TRBJ1-2; no clear D gene. The CDR3 is made up of 13 amino acids. Germline CDR1 reads MNHEY; CDR2 reads SVGAGI. The V end lost 6 bases, the J end lost 3 bases, and 11 bases lay between the germline ends. This CDR3 reads CASRKRDDYGYTF. The CDR3 DNA reads TGTGCCAGCAGGAAGCGAGACGACTATGGCTACACCTTC.

The CDR3 DNA follows: TGCGCCAGCAGTCAGCAGGGGACGAACACTGAAGCTTTCTTT. This sequence encodes CASSQQGTNTEAFF. The chain joins TRBV23-1 to TRBJ1-1; maybe TRBD1 (6 bases). TRBV23-1 is sorted into the ORF group, with uncertain function. The CDR3 covers 14 residues. Deletions cut 3 bases from V and 1 base from J, with 9 bases between.

The V call is TRBV12-5, the J call TRBJ2-3; the D is unclear. The CDR3 sequence is 15 residues long. Trimming left V 5 bases short and J 3 bases short, with 15 bases between. Germline lookup yields CDR1 LGHNT and CDR2 FRNRAP. DNA for the CDR3: TGTGCTAGTGGTCGAACCGGTCTGGGGACAGATACGCAGTATTTT. It encodes CASGRTGLGTDTQYF. Full variable domain (missing parts from reference TRBV12-5 and TRBJ2-3): DARVTQTPRHKVTEMGQEVTMRCQPILGHNTVFWYRQTMMQGLELLAYFRNRAPLDDSGMPKDRFSAEMPDATLATLKIQPSEPRDSAVYFCASGRTGLGTDTQYFGPGTRLTVL.

The chain links TRBV27 to TRBJ1-5, with D possibly being TRBD1 (5 bases). The length of the CDR3 is 14 residues. Between the trimmed V and J ends, which lost 3 bases and 7 bases, there was a span of 13 bases. Germline V CDR1 and CDR2: MNHEY, SMNVEV (reference sequence). The DNA of the CDR3 is TGTGCCAGCAGTTTTTCAGGGCAGGGCCAGCCCCAGCATTTT. Translation gives CASSFSGQGQPQHF.

The rearrangement joins TRBV29-1 to TRBJ2-2, with D perhaps matching TRBD1 or TRBD2 (5 bases each). The germline gives CDR1 SQVTM, CDR2 ANQGSEA. This CDR3 comprises 10 residues. V lost 6 bases and J lost 8, with 7 bases in between. CDR3 DNA: TGCAGCGTCAGGGAGGGGGAGCTGTTTTTT. Protein product: CSVREGELFF.

V is TRBV4-3 and J is TRBJ2-6; D ambiguous. The germline CDR1 and CDR2 sequences are LGHNA and YSLEER. The CDR3 covers 15 residues. Trimming pared 0 bases from V and 3 bases from J, leaving 6 bases between. CDR3 loop: CASSQDKVGANVLTF. CDR3 DNA: TGCGCCAGCAGCCAAGACAAAGTTGGGGCCAACGTCCTGACTTTC.

The chain employs TRBV19 and TRBJ1-5; 8 bases are shared with TRBD1. Trimming removed 4 bases from V and 6 bases from J; junction bases left unmatched: 8. The germline CDR1 and CDR2 sequences are LNHDA and SQIVND (reference sequence). The CDR3 has 15 amino acids. The CDR3, as DNA: TGTGCCAGTAGTACCGGACAGGGTATAGTTCAGCCCCAGCATTTT. Protein sequence: CASSTGQGIVQPQHF.

V gene TRBV28 combines with J gene TRBJ2-3, with 9 bases lining up with TRBD1. CDR1 and CDR2 from the germline V gene are MDHEN and SYDVKM. V lost 2 bases and J lost 5; bases outside the gene matches: 5. The CDR3 has 15 amino acids. The chain's CDR3 is CASSLGTGKEDTQYF. CDR3 nucleotide sequence: TGTGCCAGCAGTTTAGGGACAGGGAAGGAAGATACGCAGTATTTT.

The chain couples TRBV2 to TRBJ2-7; D perhaps matches TRBD2 (6 bases). Trimming took off 3 bases at V and 0 bases at J, with 12 bases between the two ends. In germline, CDR1 is SNHLY, CDR2 FYNNEI. The CDR3 extends over 15 amino acids. In DNA, the CDR3 is TGTGCCAGCAGTGACTTTGGGGGAGGCTCCTACGAGCAGTACTTC. It yields the protein CASSDFGGGSYEQYF.

CDR3: CASSPSSYEQYF. The CDR3, as DNA: TGTGCCAGCAGCCCGAGCTCCTACGAGCAGTACTTC. The rearrangement uses TRBV28 and TRBJ2-7; no clear D. CDR1 is MDHEN and CDR2 is SYDVKM in the germline V gene. The CDR3 is 12 amino acids. V was clipped by 6 bases and J by 0 bases, with 6 bases between them.